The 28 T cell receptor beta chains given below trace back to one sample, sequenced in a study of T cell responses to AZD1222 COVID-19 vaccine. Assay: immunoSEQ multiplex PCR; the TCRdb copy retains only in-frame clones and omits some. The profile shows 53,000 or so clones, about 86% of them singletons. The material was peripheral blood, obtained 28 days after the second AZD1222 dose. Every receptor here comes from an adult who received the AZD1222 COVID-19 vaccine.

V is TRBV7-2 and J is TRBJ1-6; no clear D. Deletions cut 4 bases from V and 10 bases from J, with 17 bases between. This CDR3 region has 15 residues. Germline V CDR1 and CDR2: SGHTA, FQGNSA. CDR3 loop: CASSSTFSDGSPLHF. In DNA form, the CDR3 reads TGTGCCAGCAGCTCCACCTTTAGTGATGGATCACCCCTCCACTTT.

The CDR3 DNA reads as TGTGCCAGCAGTTACGGAGCGGCTAACACTGAAGCTTTCTTT. Its translation is CASSYGAANTEAFF. The V call is TRBV6-5, the J call TRBJ1-1; no reliable D call. CDR3 length: 14 residues. Germline assignment: CDR1 MNHEY and CDR2 SVGAGI. V shed 2 bases and J shed 2 bases, with 9 bases lying between them.

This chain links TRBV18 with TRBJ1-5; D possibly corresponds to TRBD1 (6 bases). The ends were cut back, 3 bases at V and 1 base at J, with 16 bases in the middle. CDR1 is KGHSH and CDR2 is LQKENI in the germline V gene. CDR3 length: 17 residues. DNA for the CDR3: TGTGCCAGCTCACCTACGTTTGGGGGGCAAAGCAATCAGCCCCAGCATTTT. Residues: CASSPTFGGQSNQPQHF.

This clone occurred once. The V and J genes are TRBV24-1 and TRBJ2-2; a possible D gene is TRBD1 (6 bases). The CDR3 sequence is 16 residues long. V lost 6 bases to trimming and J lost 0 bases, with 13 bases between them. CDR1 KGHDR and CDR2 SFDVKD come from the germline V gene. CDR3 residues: CATSPPGTPNTGELFF. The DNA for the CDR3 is TGTGCCACCAGTCCCCCCGGGACACCGAACACCGGGGAGCTGTTTTTT.

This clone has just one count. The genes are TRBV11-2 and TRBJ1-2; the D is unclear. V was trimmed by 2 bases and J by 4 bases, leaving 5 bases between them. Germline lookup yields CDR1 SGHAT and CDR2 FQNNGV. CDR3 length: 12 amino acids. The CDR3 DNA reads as TGTGCCAGCAGCTTATTGAGCTATGGCTACACCTTC. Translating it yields CASSLLSYGYTF.

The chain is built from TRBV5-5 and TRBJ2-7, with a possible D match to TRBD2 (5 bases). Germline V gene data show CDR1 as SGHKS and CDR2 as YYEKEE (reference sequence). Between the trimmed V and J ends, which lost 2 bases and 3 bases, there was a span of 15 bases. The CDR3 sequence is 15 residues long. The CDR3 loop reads CASSLDPEDYYEQYF. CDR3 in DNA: TGTGCCAGCAGCTTAGACCCGGAAGACTACTACGAGCAGTACTTC.

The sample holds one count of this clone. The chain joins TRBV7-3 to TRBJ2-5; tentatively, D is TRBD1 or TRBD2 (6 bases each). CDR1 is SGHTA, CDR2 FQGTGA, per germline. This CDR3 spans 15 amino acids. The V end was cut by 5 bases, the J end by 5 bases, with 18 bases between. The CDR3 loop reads CASSPGAGRWETQYF. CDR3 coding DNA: TGTGCCAGCAGCCCGGGGGCGGGACGGTGGGAGACCCAGTACTTC.

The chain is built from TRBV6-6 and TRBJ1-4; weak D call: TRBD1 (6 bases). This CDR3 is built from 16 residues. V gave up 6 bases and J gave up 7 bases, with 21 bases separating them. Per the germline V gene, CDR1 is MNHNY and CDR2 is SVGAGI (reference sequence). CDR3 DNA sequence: TGTGCCAGCAGCCCCGGTAGGGGGGGCCCGATTGAAAAACTGTTTTTT. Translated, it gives CASSPGRGGPIEKLFF.

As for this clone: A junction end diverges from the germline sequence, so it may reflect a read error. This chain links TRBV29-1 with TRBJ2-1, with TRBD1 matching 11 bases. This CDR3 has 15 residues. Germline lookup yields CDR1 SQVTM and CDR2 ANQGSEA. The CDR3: CSFEDRGRGDNEQFF. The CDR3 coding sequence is TGCAGCTTTGAGGACAGGGGGCGCGGGGACAATGAGCAGTTCTTC.

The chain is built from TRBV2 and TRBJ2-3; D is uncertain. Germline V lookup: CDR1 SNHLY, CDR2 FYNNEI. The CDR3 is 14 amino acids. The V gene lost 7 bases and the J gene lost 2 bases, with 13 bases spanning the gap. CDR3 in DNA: TGTGCCAGCACCAAGCGTTACTCCACAGATACGCAGTATTTT. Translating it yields CASTKRYSTDTQYF.

The CDR3 nucleotides read TGTGCCAGCAGCCAAGCAGGAGGAGACGAGCAGTACTTC. It specifies CASSQAGGDEQYF. The chain couples TRBV3-1 (or the pseudogene TRBV3-2) to TRBJ2-7; weak D call: TRBD2 (5 bases). The CDR3 consists of 13 residues. From germline, CDR1 is LGHDT and CDR2 YNNKEL (reference sequence). The V gene lost 1 base and the J gene lost 5 bases, with 9 bases spanning the gap.

CDR3 DNA sequence: TGTGCCAGCAGCTTAGGGGCAGGAATAGGACAGCCCCAGCATTTT. Translation: CASSLGAGIGQPQHF. This chain links TRBV7-9 with TRBJ1-5; D not certain. Trimming took off 1 base at V and 7 bases at J, with 14 bases between the two ends. The CDR3 has 15 amino acids. CDR1 SEHNR and CDR2 FQNEAQ come from the germline V gene (reference sequence).

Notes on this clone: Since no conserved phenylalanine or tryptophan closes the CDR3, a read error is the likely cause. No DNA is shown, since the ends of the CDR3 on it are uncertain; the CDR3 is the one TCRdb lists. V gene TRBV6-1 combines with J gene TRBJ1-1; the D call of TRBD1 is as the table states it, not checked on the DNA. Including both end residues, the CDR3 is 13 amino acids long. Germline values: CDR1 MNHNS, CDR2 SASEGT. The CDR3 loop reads CASSEIRTTGKWV.

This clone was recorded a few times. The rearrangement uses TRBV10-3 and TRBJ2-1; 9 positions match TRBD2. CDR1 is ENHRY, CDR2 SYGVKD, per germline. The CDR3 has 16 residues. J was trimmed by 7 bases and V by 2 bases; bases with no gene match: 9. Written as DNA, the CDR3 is TGTGCCATCAGTGAGAGTTCGGGACTAGCCAAAAATGAGCAGTTCTTC. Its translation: CAISESSGLAKNEQFF.

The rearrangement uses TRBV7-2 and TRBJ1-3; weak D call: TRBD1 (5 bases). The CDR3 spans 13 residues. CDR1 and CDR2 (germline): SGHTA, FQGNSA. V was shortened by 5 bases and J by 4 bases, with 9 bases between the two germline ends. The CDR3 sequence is CASSAGSGNTIYF. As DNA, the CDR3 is TGTGCCAGCAGCGCAGGGTCGGGAAACACCATATATTTT. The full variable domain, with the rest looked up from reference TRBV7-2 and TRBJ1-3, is GAGVSQSPSNKVTEKGKDVELRCDPISGHTALYWYRQSLGQGLEFLIYFQGNSAPDKSGLPSDRFSAERTGGSVSTLTIQRTQQEDSAVYLCASSAGSGNTIYFGEGSWLTVV.

This chain's CDR3 is CASREYDLNGELFF. DNA of the CDR3: TGTGCCAGCAGGGAGTATGACTTGAATGGGGAGCTGTTTTTT. J is TRBJ2-2 and V is TRBV6-5, with D unresolved. Trimming cost V 6 bases and J 8 bases, with 16 bases left between them. The germline V gene encodes CDR1 MNHEY and CDR2 SVGAGI. The CDR3 contains 14 residues.

This CDR3 reads CASRSRQGVDSPLHF. As DNA, the CDR3 is TGTGCCAGCAGGTCGAGACAGGGCGTCGATTCACCCCTCCACTTT. The chain carries TRBV27 and TRBJ1-6, with 7 bases aligning to TRBD1. The ends lost 6 bases at V and 8 bases at J; junction bases unmatched: 10. Germline V lookup: CDR1 MNHEY, CDR2 SMNVEV (reference sequence). The CDR3 covers 15 residues.

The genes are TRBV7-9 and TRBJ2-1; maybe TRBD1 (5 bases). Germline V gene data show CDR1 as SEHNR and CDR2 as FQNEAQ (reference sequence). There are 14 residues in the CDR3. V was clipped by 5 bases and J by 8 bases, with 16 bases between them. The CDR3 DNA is TGTGCCAGCAGCATTCCTAGGGGCCTCGATGAGCAGTTCTTC. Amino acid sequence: CASSIPRGLDEQFF.

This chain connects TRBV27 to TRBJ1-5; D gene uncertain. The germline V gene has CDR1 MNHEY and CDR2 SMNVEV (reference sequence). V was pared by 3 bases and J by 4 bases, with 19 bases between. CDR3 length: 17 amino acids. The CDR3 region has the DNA TGTGCCAGCAGTTTCCTTGGGCGGGGTAATACGAATCAGCCCCAGCATTTT. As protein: CASSFLGRGNTNQPQHF.

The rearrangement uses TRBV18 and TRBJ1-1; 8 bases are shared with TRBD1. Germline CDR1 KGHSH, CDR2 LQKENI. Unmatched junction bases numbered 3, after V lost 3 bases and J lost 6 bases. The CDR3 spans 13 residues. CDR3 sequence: CASSPGQGAEAFF. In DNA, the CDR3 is TGTGCCAGCTCACCTGGACAGGGAGCTGAAGCTTTCTTT. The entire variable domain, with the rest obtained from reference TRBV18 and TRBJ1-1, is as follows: NAGVMQNPRHLVRRRGQEARLRCSPMKGHSHVYWYRQLPEEGLKFMVYLQKENIIDESGMPKERFSAEFPKEGPSILRIQQVVRGDSAAYFCASSPGQGAEAFFGQGTRLTVV.

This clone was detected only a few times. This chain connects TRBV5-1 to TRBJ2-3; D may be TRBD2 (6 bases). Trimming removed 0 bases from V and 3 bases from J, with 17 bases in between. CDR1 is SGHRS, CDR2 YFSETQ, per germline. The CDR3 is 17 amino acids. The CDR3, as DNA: TGCGCCAGCAGCTTGGGGGGACCGCGGGGACGTACAGATACGCAGTATTTT. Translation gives CASSLGGPRGRTDTQYF.

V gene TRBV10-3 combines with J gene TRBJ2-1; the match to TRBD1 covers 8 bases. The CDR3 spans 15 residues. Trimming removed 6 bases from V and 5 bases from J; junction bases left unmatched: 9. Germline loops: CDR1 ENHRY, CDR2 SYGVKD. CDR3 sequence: CAISQADRADNEQFF. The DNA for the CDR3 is TGTGCCATCAGCCAAGCGGACAGGGCGGACAATGAGCAGTTCTTC.

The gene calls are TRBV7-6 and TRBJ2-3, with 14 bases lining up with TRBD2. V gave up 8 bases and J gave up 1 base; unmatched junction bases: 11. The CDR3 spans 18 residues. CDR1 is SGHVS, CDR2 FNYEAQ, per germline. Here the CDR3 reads CASGPGLAGAFRTDTQYF. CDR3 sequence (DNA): TGTGCCAGCGGCCCGGGACTAGCGGGAGCCTTCCGCACAGATACGCAGTATTTT.

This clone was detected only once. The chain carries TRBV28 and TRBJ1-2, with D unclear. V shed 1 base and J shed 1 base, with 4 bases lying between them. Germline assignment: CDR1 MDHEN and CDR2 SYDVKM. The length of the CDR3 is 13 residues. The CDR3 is CASSLSGNYGYTF. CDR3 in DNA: TGTGCCAGCAGTTTATCCGGTAACTATGGCTACACCTTC.

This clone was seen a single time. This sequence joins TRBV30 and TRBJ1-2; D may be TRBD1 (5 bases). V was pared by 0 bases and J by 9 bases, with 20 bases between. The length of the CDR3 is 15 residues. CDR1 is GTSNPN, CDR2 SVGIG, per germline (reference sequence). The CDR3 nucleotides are TGTGCCTGGAGTGTCAGTGAAAAGGTTCGGGGCAGCTACACCTTC. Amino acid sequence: CAWSVSEKVRGSYTF.

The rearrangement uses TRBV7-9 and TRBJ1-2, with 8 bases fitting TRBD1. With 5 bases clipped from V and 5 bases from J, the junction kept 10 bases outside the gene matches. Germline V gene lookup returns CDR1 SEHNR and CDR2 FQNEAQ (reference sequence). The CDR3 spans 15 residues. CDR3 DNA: TGTGCCAGCAGCACACACCGGGACAGGAGATATGGCTACACCTTC. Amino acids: CASSTHRDRRYGYTF.

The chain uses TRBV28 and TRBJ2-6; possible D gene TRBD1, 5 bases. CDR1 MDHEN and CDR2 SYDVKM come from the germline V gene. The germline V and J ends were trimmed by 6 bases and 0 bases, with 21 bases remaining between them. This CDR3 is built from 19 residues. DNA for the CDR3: TGTGCCAGCAGACCCGATTGGGGCTCCTCATACTCTGGGGCCAACGTCCTGACTTTC. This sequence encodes CASRPDWGSSYSGANVLTF. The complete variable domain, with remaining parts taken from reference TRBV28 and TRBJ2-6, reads DVKVTQSSRYLVKRTGEKVFLECVQDMDHENMFWYRQDPGLGLRLIYFSYDVKMKEKGDIPEGYSVSREKKERFSLILESASTNQTSMYLCASRPDWGSSYSGANVLTFGAGSRLTVL.

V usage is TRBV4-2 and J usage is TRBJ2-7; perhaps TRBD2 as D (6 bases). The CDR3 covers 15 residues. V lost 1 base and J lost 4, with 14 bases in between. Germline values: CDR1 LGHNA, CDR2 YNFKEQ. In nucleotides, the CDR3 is TGTGCCAGCAGCCAAGGTCGGGGAGGAGGATACGAGCAGTACTTC. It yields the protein CASSQGRGGGYEQYF.